Listed below are T cell receptor beta chains from one sample, sequenced in a study of OX40 agonist ivuxolimab in advanced cancers. Profiled with immunoSEQ multiplex PCR; TCRdb holds only in-frame clones, not every one. The table shows tens of thousands of clones, with over 90% occurring only once. Here the sequenced sample was CD4+ or CD8+ T cells sorted from blood, taken in a trial of the OX40 agonist ivuxolimab. The receptors were sampled from an adult with an advanced solid tumor such as melanoma, head and neck, liver or kidney cancer. Both conserved end residues are part of each CDR3. D genes are given only for firm matches. A clone size is listed for some rows: how often the clone was seen (once, few, many), or a class if it is expanded.

-	TRBV9	TRBJ2-7	-	TGTGCCAGCAGCGCGGACAGACATTTATCCTACGAGCAGTACTTC	CASSADRHLSYEQYF
TRBD1	TRBV6-9	TRBJ2-1	-	TGTGCCAGCAGCCACTCCGGGACAGGGAACAATGAGCAGTTCTTC	CASSHSGTGNNEQFF
TRBD1	TRBV10-3	TRBJ2-3	-	TGTGCCATCAGTGAGTCCAGGGGGACGGGCACGACAGATACGCAGTATTTT	CAISESRGTGTTDTQYF
TRBD1	TRBV5-1	TRBJ2-7	-	TGCGCCAGCAGCTTCCGGACAGGAACGGACGAGCAGTACTTC	CASSFRTGTDEQYF
-	TRBV2	TRBJ2-5	-	TGTGCCACAACGGGGATCCAAGAGACCCAGTACTTC	CATTGIQETQYF
-	TRBV19	TRBJ1-1	-	TGTGCCAGTAGTATAGATCTGGAGAACACTGAAGCTTTCTTT	CASSIDLENTEAFF
-	TRBV7-9	TRBJ2-5	-	TGTGCCAGCAGCCTCATTCGGGGCAGCAAAGAGACCCAGTACTTC	CASSLIRGSKETQYF
-	TRBV27	TRBJ2-7	-	TGTGCCAGCAGTCCCGGTCGGACCTACGAGCAGTACTTC	CASSPGRTYEQYF
-	TRBV28	TRBJ2-3	-	TGTGCCAGCAGATACGGACAGCTCCTCACAGATACGCAGTATTTT	CASRYGQLLTDTQYF
TRBD2	TRBV19	TRBJ2-3	-	TGTGCCAGTACCCCTACTAGCGGTTACACAGATACGCAGTATTTT	CASTPTSGYTDTQYF
TRBD2	TRBV2	TRBJ2-1	-	TGTGCCAGCAGACTTCCGCTAGCGGGAGCGTACAATGAGCAGTTCTTC	CASRLPLAGAYNEQFF
-	TRBV14	TRBJ2-7	-	TGTGCCAGCAGCCAAGATTACAGTTTCTACGAGCAGTACTTC	CASSQDYSFYEQYF
-	TRBV7-8	TRBJ2-7	-	TGTGCCAGCAGCTTATTGGGGCAGGGCTACGAGCAGTACTTC	CASSLLGQGYEQYF
-	TRBV2	TRBJ2-3	-	TGTGCCAGCAGTGAAGGGGTAACTAGCACAGATACGCAGTATTTT	CASSEGVTSTDTQYF
-	TRBV28	TRBJ1-5	few	TGTGCCAGCAGTCTATACCTCGCCGACAGGAGCCAGCCCCAGCATTTT	CASSLYLADRSQPQHF
-	TRBV28	TRBJ2-3	-	TGTGCCAGCAGTTTTTTGGGGACACAACCAGATACGCAGTATTTT	CASSFLGTQPDTQYF
TRBD2	TRBV4-3	TRBJ2-1	-	TGCGCCAGCAGCCAAGAACGATTGGGCGGGAGTACCTACAATGAGCAGTTCTTC	CASSQERLGGSTYNEQFF
-	TRBV7-9	TRBJ1-1	-	TGTGCCAGCATCACAGGGAACACTGAAGCTTTCTTT	CASITGNTEAFF
-	TRBV14	TRBJ2-7	-	TGTGCCAGCAGCCCCCACCAGTACGAGCAGTACTTC	CASSPHQYEQYF
TRBD2	TRBV29-1	TRBJ2-1	-	TGCAGCGTAGTACCGGGACTAGCGGGAGGGCGGGCCTACAATGAGCAGTTCTTC	CSVVPGLAGGRAYNEQFF
-	TRBV6-1	TRBJ2-1	-	TGTGCCAGCAGTGGCAGGAGATACAATGAGCAGTTCTTC	CASSGRRYNEQFF
-	TRBV27	TRBJ1-5	-	TGTGCCAGCAGCCCCCGCGAAGGGAGTAGCAATCAGCCCCAGCATTTT	CASSPREGSSNQPQHF
-	TRBV28	TRBJ2-7	-	TGTGCCAGCAGTCCCACGGTGAACGAGCAGTACTTC	CASSPTVNEQYF
-	TRBV6-5	TRBJ2-7	-	TGTGCCAGCAGTTACTCGTGGAAAGGCCTCTACGAGCAGTACTTC	CASSYSWKGLYEQYF
TRBD2	TRBV4-1	TRBJ2-7	-	TGCGCCAGCAGTTCCGGGACTAGCAGCTCCTACGAGCAGTACTTC	CASSSGTSSSYEQYF
-	TRBV18	TRBJ2-3	-	TGTGCCAGCTCACCAGAGGGGGGCACAGATACGCAGTATTTT	CASSPEGGTDTQYF
-	TRBV16	TRBJ1-1	-	TGTGCCAGCAGCCCCACCGCGGGAATTGAAGCTTTCTTT	CASSPTAGIEAFF
TRBD2	TRBV11-2	TRBJ2-3	-	TGTGCCAGCAGCTACCTAGCGGCCTCTAGCACAGATACGCAGTATTTT	CASSYLAASSTDTQYF
-	TRBV4-3	TRBJ1-2	-	TGCGCCAGCAGCCCCGAGCAGGTGAACTATGGCTACACCTTC	CASSPEQVNYGYTF
TRBD2	TRBV9	TRBJ2-1	-	TGTGCCAGCAGCCGGACTAGCGGGAGCGATGAGCAGTTCTTC	CASSRTSGSDEQFF
-	TRBV6-5	TRBJ2-7	-	TGTGCCAGCAGTACTACCGTTTTGGCCTACGAGCAGTACTTC	CASSTTVLAYEQYF
-	TRBV14	TRBJ2-7	once	TGTGCCAGCAGACGACTGGGATCCTACGAGCAGTACTTC	CASRRLGSYEQYF
-	TRBV7-9	TRBJ2-7	-	TGTGCCAGCAGCTGGAGAGGGGCCTACAGGGAAGGAAATCCCTACGAGCAGTACTTC	CASSWRGAYREGNPYEQYF
-	TRBV4-3	TRBJ2-3	medium-sized	TGCGCCAGCAGCCAGGCTCCGGGACCCAAAGGTTATACGCAGTATTTT	CASSQAPGPKGYTQYF
-	TRBV14	TRBJ2-7	-	TGTGCCAGCAGCCCCCTAGTTGGGGCCTACGAGCAGTACTTC	CASSPLVGAYEQYF
-	TRBV10-3	TRBJ1-5	-	TGTGCCTCTTGGACTTTTCGGGAGAATCAGCCCCAGCATTTT	CASWTFRENQPQHF
-	TRBV23-1	TRBJ2-1	once	TGCGCCAGCAGTCAATCGACCCGTGGGACCGACAATGAGCAGTTCTTC	CASSQSTRGTDNEQFF
-	TRBV27	TRBJ2-1	-	TGTGCCAGCAGTTTTCGGCTTTACAATGAGCAGTTCTTC	CASSFRLYNEQFF
-	TRBV6-5	TRBJ2-1	-	TGTGCCAGCAGTACAGGGTTTGAGAATGAGCAGTTCTTC	CASSTGFENEQFF
-	TRBV29-1	TRBJ2-7	-	TGCAGCGTTAGGGGTTTGGGGCAGCAGTACTTC	CSVRGLGQQYF
-	TRBV5-6	TRBJ1-1	-	TGTGCCAGCAGCTTGGATGAGAGGTATAACACTGAAGCTTTCTTT	CASSLDERYNTEAFF
TRBD1	TRBV27	TRBJ2-7	-	TGTGCCAGCAGTACACGGACAGGGGGCTACTACGAGCAGTACTTC	CASSTRTGGYYEQYF
TRBD1	TRBV18	TRBJ1-1	-	TGTGCCAGCGACAGGGGGCAAACTGAAGCTTTCTTT	CASDRGQTEAFF
TRBD1	TRBV27	TRBJ2-7	-	TGTGCCAGCAGTTTATCGACAGGGGGCTACGAGCAGTACTTC	CASSLSTGGYEQYF
-	TRBV27	TRBJ1-2	-	TGTGCCAGCAGTTTATTGGGTGACAGTTTGGTCTATGGCTACACCTTC	CASSLLGDSLVYGYTF
TRBD2	TRBV5-6	TRBJ2-7	-	TGTGCCAGCAGCTTGGGAGCGGGAGGGGAGCAGTACTTC	CASSLGAGGEQYF
TRBD2	TRBV29-1	TRBJ2-7	-	TGCAGCGTTGTCGGCGGGAGTTTCTCCGAGCAGTACTTC	CSVVGGSFSEQYF
TRBD1	TRBV7-6	TRBJ2-1	once	TGTGCCAGCATTCAGGGGGCGGGTTCCTACAATGAGCAGTTCTTC	CASIQGAGSYNEQFF
-	TRBV4-3	TRBJ2-2	-	TGCGCCAGCAGCCAAGGGGCCAAGCTGTTTTTT	CASSQGAKLFF
TRBD2	TRBV5-4	TRBJ2-1	once	TGTGCCAGCAGCTTTCTAGGACTAGCGGTCTACAATGAGCAGTTCTTC	CASSFLGLAVYNEQFF
TRBD2	TRBV27	TRBJ2-3	-	TGTGCCAGCAGTTTATTTAAGCGGGAGATGATAGATACGCAGTATTTT	CASSLFKREMIDTQYF
-	TRBV7-9	TRBJ2-7	-	TGTGCCAGCAGCCCTATCCCGGGTCGGACGGGTAGCTCCTACGAGCAGTACTTC	CASSPIPGRTGSSYEQYF
TRBD2	TRBV11-1	TRBJ2-3	once	TGTGCCAGCACCCACGGCGGGAGGTCGCGCACAGATACGCAGTATTTT	CASTHGGRSRTDTQYF